This T cell receptor (beta chain) originates from a study of beta chain features in type 1 diabetes. Points from the study as a whole: VDJ junctions from type 1 diabetes patients carried fewer insertions and larger deletions. Significant though moderate, a shortening of TCRB CDR3s appeared in all four CD4+ subsets of Type 1 diabetes patients. There was a possibility that cDNA sequencing over-represented cells with high TCR expression.

Expressed TCRB transcripts were sequenced after all isolated RNA was converted to cDNA. Data came from immunoSEQ multiplex PCR; TCRdb stores just in-frame clones and leaves some out. The repertoire holds under 400,000 clones, 10% to 15% seen once, with approximately 0.01% in the top ten. In total, each donor contributed a single heparinised blood draw that averaged about 100 mL. Germline loops: CDR1 LGHNA, CDR2 YSLEER. This CDR3 spans 16 amino acids. The trim removed 0 bases at V and 4 bases at J, leaving 7 bases unmatched. In the case of this clone: Its specificity is unknown.

The sample was naive CD4+ T cells from blood. The source is a woman aged 18-29 years with type 1 diabetes. The chain carries TRBV4-3 and TRBJ2-7; TRBD1 agrees at 9 bases. The DNA of the CDR3 is TGCGCCAGCAGCCAAGATCCGGGGACAGGGCGGTACGAGCAGTACTTC. The encoded protein is CASSQDPGTGRYEQYF.